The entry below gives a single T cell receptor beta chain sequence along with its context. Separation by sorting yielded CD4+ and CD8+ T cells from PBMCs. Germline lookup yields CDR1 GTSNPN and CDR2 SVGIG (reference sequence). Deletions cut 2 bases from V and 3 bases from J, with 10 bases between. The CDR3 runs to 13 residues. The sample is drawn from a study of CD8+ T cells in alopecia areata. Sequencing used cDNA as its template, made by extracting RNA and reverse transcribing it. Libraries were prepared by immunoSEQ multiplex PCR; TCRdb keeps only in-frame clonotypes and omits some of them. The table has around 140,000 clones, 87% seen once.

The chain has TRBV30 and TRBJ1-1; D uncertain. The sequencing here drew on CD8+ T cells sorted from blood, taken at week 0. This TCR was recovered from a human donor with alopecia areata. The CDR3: CAWSTAAYTEAFF. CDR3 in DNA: TGTGCCTGGAGTACAGCGGCTTACACTGAAGCTTTCTTT.